This T cell receptor beta chain was captured by sequencing in a study of blood T cell repertoires in COVID-19. The assay was immunoSEQ multiplex PCR, and TCRdb's table has in-frame clones only and misses some. There are 50,000 or so clones in the sample; 75% to 90% occur only once, and less than 20% lies in the top ten. Trimming pared 0 bases from V and 4 bases from J, leaving 13 bases between. CDR1 is SGDLS, CDR2 YYNGEE, per germline. This CDR3 region has 15 residues. The sample comprised peripheral blood. This receptor was identified in a human donor in a cohort sampled during active COVID-19. The rearrangement uses TRBV9 and TRBJ2-5; maybe TRBD1 (5 bases). This CDR3 is CASSVARAGLETQYF. Here the CDR3 DNA reads TGTGCCAGCAGCGTAGCAAGGGCAGGGCTAGAGACCCAGTACTTC.